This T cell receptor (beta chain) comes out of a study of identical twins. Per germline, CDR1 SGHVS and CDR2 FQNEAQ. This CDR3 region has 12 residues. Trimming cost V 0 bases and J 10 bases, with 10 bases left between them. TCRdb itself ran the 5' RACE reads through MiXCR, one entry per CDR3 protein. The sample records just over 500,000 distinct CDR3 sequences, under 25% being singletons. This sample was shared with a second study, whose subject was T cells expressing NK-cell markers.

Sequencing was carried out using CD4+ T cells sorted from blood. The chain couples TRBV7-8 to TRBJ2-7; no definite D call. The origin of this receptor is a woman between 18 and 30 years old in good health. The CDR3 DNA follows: TGTGCCAGCAGCTTAGCGATGTCCGCCCAGTACTTC. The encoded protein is CASSLAMSAQYF.